In this sample, the clone carrying this T cell receptor beta chain turned up a few times. The antigen is unknown. One entry per CDR3 protein results from TCRdb running MiXCR on the reads. The sample records fewer than 700,000 distinct CDR3 sequences, 20% to 25% being singletons. Trimming removed 3 bases at V and 5 bases at J, with 17 bases between. The CDR3 has 15 residues. The entry originates in a study of T cell repertoires in cytomegalovirus infection. Looking at the study overall: From public TCR beta signatures came an indication of both CMV infection and matching HLA type.

Study outcomes and limitations: Identification of carriers of CMV plus the relevant HLA was achieved through cumulative public TCR beta family frequency.

This receptor was obtained from a human donor in good health (CMV status not recorded). Some clones in this sample may be carry-over from other donors' samples. The sequenced sample consisted of CD8+ T cells from PBMCs. This chain connects TRBV23-1 to TRBJ2-7; D may be TRBD1 (7 bases). TRBV23-1 is noted as an ORF with a role that remains uncertain. This CDR3 is CASSHFSGGLNEQYF. The DNA of the CDR3 is TGCGCCAGCAGTCATTTCTCAGGGGGGCTGAACGAGCAGTACTTC.